This TCR beta chain was documented in a study of T cells in Graves' hyperthyroidism and ophthalmopathy. Study-level information: Pretreatment peripheral blood was obtained at initial diagnosis. Study-level results: The model foresaw ophthalmopathy a median around 6.8 months prior to onset. Within blood appeared most thyroid clonotypes that had expanded above 0.001.

Recently diagnosed hyperthyroidism of less than 2 months' duration affected patients aged 18 to 65. V lost 4 bases and J lost 9; bases outside the gene matches: 2. The CDR3 has 12 amino acids. Germline V lookup: CDR1 LNHDA, CDR2 SQIVND (reference sequence). Amplification targeted TCR beta CDR3 regions from RNA transcripts. HTBI primers were used for first-round RT-PCR of the TCR CDR3. TCRdb recomputed calls from the multiplex PCR reads with MiXCR, one row per CDR3 protein. Here the sample spans around 800,000 distinct CDR3 sequences, 38% being singletons. Of note for this clonotype: The antigen is undetermined.

The V call is TRBV19, the J call TRBJ1-5; TRBD1 matches at 8 bases. Source material: blood. This clonotype was sampled from a man younger than 35 with Graves' hyperthyroidism. For the CDR3, the DNA is TGTGCCAGTAGTACAGGGGGCTTGCCCCAGCATTTT. Protein product: CASSTGGLPQHF.